This T cell receptor (beta chain) was sequenced during a study of blood T cell repertoires in COVID-19. At the level of the study: Sites across the United States, Italy and Spain contributed samples from acute and convalescent COVID-19.

In the study's own analysis: Amplified reference gene primers provided the basis for estimating nucleated cell counts. Produced via immunoSEQ multiplex PCR; TCRdb's table is partial and in-frame only. Clone size and the V and J calls come from that table; the DNA yielded D and trimming. The table records tens of thousands of clones, around 86% of them present only once. This clonotype originated in a man aged 50-60 years in a cohort sampled during active COVID-19. The sequencing sample was made of peripheral blood.

CDR3 residues: CASSITSTSGTGELFF. The CDR3 nucleotides read TGTGCCAGTAGTATAACTTCTACTAGCGGCACCGGGGAGCTGTTTTTT. The chain carries TRBV19 and TRBJ2-2; 8 bases are shared with TRBD2. Germline V gives CDR1 LNHDA, CDR2 SQIVND (reference sequence). With V trimmed by 2 bases and J by 4 bases, 6 bases remained unmatched. The CDR3 covers 16 residues.